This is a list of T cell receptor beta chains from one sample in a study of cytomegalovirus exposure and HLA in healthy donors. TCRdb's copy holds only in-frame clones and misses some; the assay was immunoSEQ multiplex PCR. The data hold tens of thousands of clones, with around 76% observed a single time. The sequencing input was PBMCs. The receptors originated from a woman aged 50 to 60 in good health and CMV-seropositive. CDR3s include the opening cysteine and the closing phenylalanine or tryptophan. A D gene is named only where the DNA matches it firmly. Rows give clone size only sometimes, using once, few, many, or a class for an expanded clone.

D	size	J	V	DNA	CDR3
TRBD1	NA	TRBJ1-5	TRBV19	TGTGCCAGTAGTACCGCAGGGGGCAGCAATCAGCCCCAGCATTTT	CASSTAGGSNQPQHF
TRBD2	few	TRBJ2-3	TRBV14	TGTGCCAGCAGCCAATCGATCGGACTAGCGTCCTACACAGATACGCAGTATTTT	CASSQSIGLASYTDTQYF
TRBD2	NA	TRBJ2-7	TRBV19	TGTGCCAGTAGTCTTTTCCCCGCTAGCGGGAGCTCCGAGCAGTACTTC	CASSLFPASGSSEQYF
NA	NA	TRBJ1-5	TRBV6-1	TGTGCCAGCAGTGAAGTGGGGAAAGGAGGACAGCCCCAGCATTTT	CASSEVGKGGQPQHF
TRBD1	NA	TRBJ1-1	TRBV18	TGTGCCAGCTCCCCCGGGACAGGGCTCGAAGCTTTCTTT	CASSPGTGLEAFF
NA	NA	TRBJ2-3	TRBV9	TGTGCCAGCAGCTCTAGGACTGGTCGTGCCACAGATACGCAGTATTTT	CASSSRTGRATDTQYF
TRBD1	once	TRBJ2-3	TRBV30	TGTGCCTGGAGTGTAGGGGGCGGTGTCACAGATACGCAGTATTTT	CAWSVGGGVTDTQYF
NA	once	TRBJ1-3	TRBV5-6	TGTGCCAGCAGCCACCGTGGTGCCTTGAGGAACACCATATATTTT	CASSHRGALRNTIYF
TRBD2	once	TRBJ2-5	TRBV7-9	TGTGCCAGCAGCCCTTCCAGACTAGCGGGAGTGGAGACCCAGTACTTC	CASSPSRLAGVETQYF
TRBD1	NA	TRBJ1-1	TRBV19	TGTGCCAGTAGTAGCACAGGGGTGAACACTGAAGCTTTCTTT	CASSSTGVNTEAFF
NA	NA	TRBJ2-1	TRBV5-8	TGTGCCAGCAGCCGCGGACAGCTACACTCCTACAATGAGCAGTTCTTC	CASSRGQLHSYNEQFF
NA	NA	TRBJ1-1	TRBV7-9	TGTGCCAGCAGCTCGATTAGGGTTAGCAGGGGGAACACTGAAGCTTTCTTT	CASSSIRVSRGNTEAFF
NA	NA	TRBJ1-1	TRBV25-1	TGTGCCAGCAGTGAAACGGACAGCACTGAAGCTTTCTTT	CASSETDSTEAFF
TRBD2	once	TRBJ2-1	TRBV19	TGTGCCAGTAGTTGGACTAGCGGATTGAGCTCCTACAATGAGCAGTTCTTC	CASSWTSGLSSYNEQFF
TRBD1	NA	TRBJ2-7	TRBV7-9	TGTGCCAGCAGCTTCGACAGGGGGAACGAGCAGTACTTC	CASSFDRGNEQYF
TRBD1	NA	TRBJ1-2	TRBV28	TGTGCCAGCTCGACAGGGAACTATGGCTACACCTTC	CASSTGNYGYTF